These 15 T cell receptor beta chains came from one sample sequenced in a study of glioma-infiltrating T cells. The iRepertoire nested amplicon-rescue multiplex PCR amplified TCR alpha and beta CDR3s from RNA. One entry per CDR3 protein results from TCRdb running MiXCR on the multiplex PCR reads. The repertoire holds about 140,000 distinct CDR3 sequences, with 30% to 40% as singletons. Sequenced input: glioma tissue, nonneoplastic brain tissue, or PBMCs (not recorded which). The receptors were sampled from a human donor with low-grade glioma or glioblastoma, undergoing nonglioma brain surgery, or in good health (not recorded which).

The chain is built from TRBV28 and TRBJ2-2; no firm D call. V was clipped by 7 bases and J by 1 base, with 7 bases between them. The length of the CDR3 is 13 residues. Germline values: CDR1 MDHEN, CDR2 SYDVKM. In DNA, the CDR3 is TGTGCCAGCACTTACTGGAACACCGGGGAGCTGTTTTTT. Encoded protein: CASTYWNTGELFF.

The gene calls are TRBV4-1 and TRBJ2-5, with 7 bases aligning to TRBD1. Unmatched junction bases numbered 7, after V lost 1 base and J lost 5 bases. Germline V gene lookup returns CDR1 MGHRA and CDR2 YSYEKL. This CDR3 has 15 residues. CDR3 protein: CASSQGQGSLETQYF. CDR3 nucleotide sequence: TGCGCCAGCAGCCAAGGACAGGGTAGTTTGGAGACCCAGTACTTC.

This clonotype was found many times. The chain employs TRBV25-1 and TRBJ2-5; no firm D call. This CDR3 spans 12 amino acids. The germline gives CDR1 MGHDK, CDR2 SYGVNS. Trimming took 2 bases from V and 4 from J, leaving 5 bases between them. The CDR3 loop reads CASSENLETQYF. The CDR3 nucleotides read TGTGCCAGCAGTGAAAATTTAGAGACCCAGTACTTC.

This clonotype turned up a few times. This chain uses TRBV7-2 with TRBJ2-3, with D possibly being TRBD1 (5 bases). V lost 6 bases and J lost 3, with 13 bases in between. Germline V gives CDR1 SGHTA, CDR2 FQGNSA. This CDR3 has 14 residues. CDR3 region: CASSSPPGTDTQYF. CDR3 DNA: TGTGCCAGCAGTTCCCCTCCAGGGACAGATACGCAGTATTTT.

The chain employs TRBV10-3 and TRBJ2-3, with a possible D match to TRBD2 (6 bases). This CDR3 comprises 13 residues. Trimming cost V 6 bases and J 5 bases, with 12 bases left between them. Germline CDR1 is ENHRY and CDR2 is SYGVKD. This chain's CDR3 is CAISRREVDTQYF. The CDR3 DNA reads as TGTGCCATCAGCCGCAGGGAGGTAGATACGCAGTATTTT.

This clonotype was counted a single time. The chain recombines TRBV30 with TRBJ1-1; D is perhaps TRBD1 (5 bases). V was cut by 1 base and J by 2 bases, with 8 bases left in between. CDR1 GTSNPN and CDR2 SVGIG come from the germline V gene (reference sequence). This CDR3 region has 13 residues. CDR3 amino acids: CAWSGQGNTEAFF. Written as DNA, the CDR3 is TGTGCCTGGAGTGGCCAGGGTAACACTGAAGCTTTCTTT. Variable domain in full (rest from reference TRBV30 and TRBJ1-1): SQTIHQWPATLVQPVGSPLSLECTVEGTSNPNLYWYRQAAGRGLQLLFYSVGIGQISSEVPQNLSASRPQDRQFILSSKKLLLSDSGFYLCAWSGQGNTEAFFGQGTRLTVV.

With respect to this clonotype: The CDR3 does not close with the conserved phenylalanine or tryptophan, likely indicating a read error. The V call is TRBV20-1, the J call TRBJ2-1; 16 bases fit TRBD2. Germline CDR1 and CDR2: DFQATT and SNEGSKA (reference sequence). Trimming removed 5 bases from V and 8 bases from J; junction bases left unmatched: 6. The length of the CDR3 is 15 residues. CDR3 coding DNA: TGCAGTGCTGAAGGGACTAGCGGGAGGGCCGATGAGCAGTTCCTC. Protein: CSAEGTSGRADEQFL.

This clonotype has a handful of counts. The rearrangement joins TRBV25-1 to TRBJ1-1; D is unclear. V was trimmed by 3 bases and J by 0 bases, leaving 5 bases between them. The germline V gene encodes CDR1 MGHDK and CDR2 SYGVNS. This CDR3 region has 13 residues. The CDR3 loop reads CASSDSLNTEAFF. The CDR3 DNA sequence: TGTGCCAGCAGTGATTCTCTGAACACTGAAGCTTTCTTT.

This chain connects TRBV12-3 or TRBV12-4 to TRBJ1-3; TRBD1 might be the D (6 bases). This CDR3 comprises 15 residues. V lost 6 bases to trimming and J lost 4 bases, with 16 bases between them. CDR3 bases: TGTGCCAGCAGCCGTCAAGGGGGATCAGGAAACACCATATATTTT. It yields the protein CASSRQGGSGNTIYF.

This clonotype has at least ten counts. The chain carries TRBV20-1 and TRBJ2-1; TRBD2 matches at 8 bases. The CDR3 runs 14 residues. Germline V gene sequence: CDR1 DFQATT, CDR2 SNEGSKA (reference sequence). Trimming at V came to 6 bases and at J to 9 bases, leaving 13 bases not matched to a gene. CDR3 loop: CSARQAGVRGEQFF. The CDR3 DNA reads as TGCAGTGCAAGACAAGCGGGAGTGAGGGGTGAGCAGTTCTTC.

As to this clonotype: The junction does not match germline at one end; this may be a read error. The gene calls are TRBV10-3 and TRBJ2-2, with D perhaps matching TRBD1 (6 bases). Germline assignment: CDR1 ENHRY and CDR2 SYGVKD. This CDR3 contains 16 residues. The DNA for the CDR3 is TGTGCCATCACTGAGGACAGCCGACGCGGCACCGGGGAGCTGTTTTTT. It encodes CAITEDSRRGTGELFF.

V gene TRBV7-2 combines with J gene TRBJ2-1, with D unresolved. CDR1 is SGHTA, CDR2 FQGNSA, per germline. V shed 1 base and J shed 5 bases, with 6 bases lying between them. The CDR3 covers 13 residues. The CDR3 loop reads CASSLGRHNEQFF. CDR3 sequence (DNA): TGTGCCAGCAGCTTAGGCCGCCACAATGAGCAGTTCTTC.

The rearrangement links TRBV27 to TRBJ2-1; 9 nucleotides agree with TRBD1. With V trimmed by 5 bases and J by 9 bases, 14 bases remained unmatched. The length of the CDR3 is 16 residues. Germline values: CDR1 MNHEY, CDR2 SMNVEV (reference sequence). The CDR3 protein is CASSPRGQGGGLEQFF. CDR3 DNA: TGTGCCAGCAGTCCACGGGGACAGGGTGGGGGTCTTGAGCAGTTCTTC.

The chain carries TRBV5-1 and TRBJ2-1, with 11 bases lining up with TRBD2. Germline V gives CDR1 SGHRS, CDR2 YFSETQ. After removal of 4 bases from V and 12 bases from J, the junction contained 12 bases not matched to a gene. The CDR3 spans 15 residues. CDR3 residues: CASSPGLAEVGVQFF. The CDR3 nucleotides read TGCGCCAGCAGCCCGGGACTAGCGGAGGTGGGTGTGCAGTTCTTC. Together with reference TRBV5-1 and TRBJ2-1, the CDR3 gives the full variable domain: KAGVTQTPRYLIKTRGQQVTLSCSPISGHRSVSWYQQTPGQGLQFLFEYFSETQRNKGNFPGRFSGRQFSNSRSEMNVSTLELGDSALYLCASSPGLAEVGVQFFGPGTRLTVL.

This clonotype turned up a few times. J is TRBJ1-1 and V is TRBV14; no clear D gene. V lost 4 bases and J lost 1, with 16 bases in between. CDR1 SGHDN and CDR2 FVKESK come from the germline V gene. The CDR3 is 16 amino acids. The CDR3 DNA reads TGTGCCAGCAGCCCCTACGGCAGGACCTCGAACACTGAAGCTTTCTTT. This gives the protein CASSPYGRTSNTEAFF.